One and the same sample provided the 13 T cell receptor beta chains below, sequenced in a study of regulatory T cells in long-lasting Graves disease. Building the TCR beta libraries relied on iRepertoire HTBI primers, and CDR3 regions underwent Arm-PCR. TCRdb re-derived calls from the multiplex PCR reads in MiXCR, one entry per CDR3 protein. This sample yields 450,000 or so distinct CDR3 sequences, of which less than 25% are seen a single time; about 8.3% belongs to the top ten. Sample time point: persistent/refractory GD, antithyroid drugs over 5 years with positive TRAb. Extracted RNA from PBMCs served as the source of the TCR library. The source was peripheral blood mononuclear cells (PBMCs), collected when the disease was refractory, from a patient treated with antithyroid drugs. The receptors stem from a female donor with Graves disease.

This clonotype showed up many times. The V call is TRBV7-2, the J call TRBJ2-5; D is unclear. Germline V lookup: CDR1 SGHTA, CDR2 FQGNSA. V lost 1 base and J lost 0, with 12 bases in between. This CDR3 is built from 16 residues. CDR3 DNA: TGTGCCAGCAGCTTAGAACCCCCTTGGTACCAAGAGACCCAGTACTTC. Translated: CASSLEPPWYQETQYF.

The table lists this clonotype with many counts. J is TRBJ2-7 and V is TRBV3-1; tentatively, D is TRBD2 (6 bases). The V and J ends lost 1 base and 3 bases respectively, with 10 bases between them. The V gene's germline CDR1 is LGHDT and CDR2 YNNKEL (reference sequence). The CDR3 contains 14 residues. The CDR3 bases are TGTGCCAGCAGCCAAGGTGGCGGGAACTACGAGCAGTACTTC. This codes for CASSQGGGNYEQYF.

CDR3 amino acids: CASSPLRGIGYEQYF. As DNA, the CDR3 is TGTGCCAGCTCACCACTGAGGGGAATTGGGTACGAGCAGTACTTC. The chain recombines TRBV18 with TRBJ2-7, with D possibly being TRBD1 or TRBD2 (5 bases each). This CDR3 comprises 15 residues. Deletions cut 1 base from V and 4 bases from J, with 14 bases between. Germline loops: CDR1 KGHSH, CDR2 LQKENI.

To note about this clonotype: At one boundary the junction diverges from the germline segment, which might be a read error. V and J are TRBV16 and TRBJ1-1; D might be TRBD1 (6 bases). This CDR3 has 14 amino acids. Looked up from germline, CDR1 is KGHSY and CDR2 is FQNENV. The CDR3 region is CASSPARGRTETFF. CDR3 nucleotides: TGTGCCAGCAGCCCGGCCAGGGGTAGGACTGAAACTTTCTTT.

This clonotype has at least ten counts. The genes are TRBV7-9 and TRBJ2-5; D assignment may be TRBD1 or TRBD2 (5 bases each). From germline, CDR1 is SEHNR and CDR2 FQNEAQ (reference sequence). V was shortened by 6 bases and J by 4 bases, with 15 bases between the two germline ends. There are 14 residues in the CDR3. This chain's CDR3 is CASSSFRDPETQYF. DNA of the CDR3: TGTGCCAGCAGTTCATTCCGGGACCCAGAGACCCAGTACTTC.

This clonotype was recorded at least ten times. The rearrangement joins TRBV20-1 to TRBJ1-1, with D unclear. Germline lookup yields CDR1 DFQATT and CDR2 SNEGSKA (reference sequence). The length of the CDR3 is 13 residues. V lost 2 bases, J lost 1 base, and 8 bases lay in between. CDR3 coding DNA: TGCAGTGCTAGACACCAAAGGAACACTGAAGCTTTCTTT. Translating it yields CSARHQRNTEAFF.

J is TRBJ2-2 and V is TRBV25-1, with D uncertain. CDR1 is MGHDK, CDR2 SYGVNS, per germline. The CDR3 sequence is 13 residues long. Trimming removed 6 bases at V and 5 bases at J, with 10 bases between. CDR3 nucleotides: TGTGCCAGCAGCGACATGGCGACCGGGGAGCTGTTTTTT. Its translation: CASSDMATGELFF.

This clonotype was counted only a few times. The V and J genes are TRBV7-9 and TRBJ2-7; 7 nucleotides agree with TRBD2. Germline V gene data show CDR1 as SEHNR and CDR2 as FQNEAQ (reference sequence). The J segment lost 1 base and the V segment lost 4 bases, leaving 10 bases of the junction unmatched. The CDR3 sequence is 16 residues long. Here the CDR3 reads CASSSSSGLLSYEQYF. The CDR3 DNA follows: TGTGCCAGCAGCTCTTCTAGCGGTCTCCTTTCCTACGAGCAGTACTTC.

In its sample, this clonotype was seen a few times. This chain uses TRBV11-1 with TRBJ2-5; 8 nucleotides match TRBD2. This CDR3 is built from 15 residues. Unmatched junction bases numbered 3, after V lost 2 bases and J lost 1 base. Germline assignment: CDR1 SGHAT and CDR2 FQDESV (reference sequence). The CDR3 reads CASSLTSGVQETQYF. The CDR3 DNA reads as TGTGCCAGCAGCTTAACTAGCGGAGTCCAAGAGACCCAGTACTTC.

This clonotype was seen at least ten times. The gene calls are TRBV29-1 and TRBJ2-5, with 10 bases that match TRBD1. V trimming: 7 bases; J trimming: 4 bases; junction bases outside the gene matches: 6. CDR3 size: 13 residues. Germline CDR1 is SQVTM and CDR2 is ANQGSEA. The CDR3 region is CSGFRDRGETQYF. DNA of the CDR3: TGCAGCGGCTTCCGGGACAGGGGAGAGACCCAGTACTTC.

The J gene is TRBJ2-7, the V gene TRBV6-2 or TRBV6-3, with 14 bases aligning to TRBD2. J was trimmed by 6 bases and V by 5 bases; bases with no gene match: 15. CDR1 is MNHEY, CDR2 SVGEGT, per germline. The length of the CDR3 is 18 residues. The CDR3 loop reads CASSIQHLTSGRVGEQYF. In DNA form, the CDR3 reads TGTGCCAGCAGTATTCAACACCTGACTAGCGGGAGGGTTGGCGAGCAGTACTTC.

The J gene is TRBJ1-2, the V gene TRBV11-2, with D tentatively TRBD1 (5 bases). Germline values: CDR1 SGHAT, CDR2 FQNNGV. The CDR3 runs 12 residues. Trimming left V 8 bases short and J 3 bases short, with 10 bases between. The CDR3 bases are TGTGCCAGCGGTGGGGGATACTATGGCTACACCTTC. It is translated as CASGGGYYGYTF.

This sequence joins TRBV11-3 and TRBJ2-3; 8 nucleotides match TRBD2. V lost 1 base, J lost 2 bases, and 8 bases stayed unmatched. Per the germline V gene, CDR1 is SGHNT and CDR2 is YENEEA. The CDR3 sequence is 17 residues long. The CDR3 nucleotides read TGTGCCAGCAGCTTAGGCATAGCGGGAATATTCACAGATACGCAGTATTTT. As protein: CASSLGIAGIFTDTQYF.